The clone carrying this TCR beta chain was seen a few times. The antigen is unknown. These data originate in a study of cytomegalovirus exposure and HLA in healthy donors. PCR used 60 Vbeta primers and 13 Jbeta primers. TCRdb's copy holds only in-frame clones and misses some; the assay was immunoSEQ multiplex PCR. The sample shows 95,000 to 150,000 clones, approximately 15% of them seen only once. Trimming pared 11 bases from V and 3 bases from J, leaving 16 bases between. Per germline, CDR1 LNHDA and CDR2 SQIVND (reference sequence). This CDR3 has 13 residues. Study-wide findings and caveats: Researchers catalogued roughly 150 TCR beta chains as cytomegalovirus-associated.

This chain uses TRBV19 with TRBJ2-5; tentatively, D is TRBD2 (6 bases). This clonotype was sampled from a woman aged 18-35 years in good health and CMV-seronegative. Sequenced sample: PBMCs. In DNA form, the CDR3 reads TGTGCCGTCAGAGCCCGCGGGGAAGAGACCCAGTACTTC. Encoded protein: CAVRARGEETQYF.